The entry below gives a single T cell receptor (beta chain) sequence along with its context. No antigen is known for it. Viral peptide pool expansion of antigen-specific CD4+ T cells preceded sequencing in the ViraFEST assay. Once cultured for around 11 days, the cells underwent separation to obtain CD4+ T cells. None of these healthy vaccinees had been infected with SARS-CoV-2 before vaccination. Per the germline V gene, CDR1 is MNHEY and CDR2 is SVGAGI. Trimming took 6 bases from V and 8 from J, leaving 13 bases between them. The CDR3 has 13 amino acids. This specimen belongs to a study of vaccination effects on CD4 cells after COVID-19. TCRdb's copy holds only in-frame clones and misses some; the assay was immunoSEQ multiplex PCR. In the table there are 30,000 to 35,000 clones, around 73% of which are singletons. Regarding the study as a whole: Only 1 of 255 vaccine-induced clones from healthy vaccinees cross-reacted with common cold coronaviruses.

This TCR was sampled from a human donor who received a COVID-19 vaccine. The sample consisted of CD4+ T cells from PBMCs cultured with HCoV-OC43 spike peptides, taken before COVID-19 vaccination. Subset defined: HCoV-OC43 spike overlapping peptide pool stimulation. This chain uses TRBV6-5 with TRBJ1-4; D is uncertain. CDR3 in amino acids: CASRGMGREKLFF. Here the CDR3 DNA reads TGTGCCAGCAGGGGAATGGGGAGAGAAAAACTGTTTTTT.